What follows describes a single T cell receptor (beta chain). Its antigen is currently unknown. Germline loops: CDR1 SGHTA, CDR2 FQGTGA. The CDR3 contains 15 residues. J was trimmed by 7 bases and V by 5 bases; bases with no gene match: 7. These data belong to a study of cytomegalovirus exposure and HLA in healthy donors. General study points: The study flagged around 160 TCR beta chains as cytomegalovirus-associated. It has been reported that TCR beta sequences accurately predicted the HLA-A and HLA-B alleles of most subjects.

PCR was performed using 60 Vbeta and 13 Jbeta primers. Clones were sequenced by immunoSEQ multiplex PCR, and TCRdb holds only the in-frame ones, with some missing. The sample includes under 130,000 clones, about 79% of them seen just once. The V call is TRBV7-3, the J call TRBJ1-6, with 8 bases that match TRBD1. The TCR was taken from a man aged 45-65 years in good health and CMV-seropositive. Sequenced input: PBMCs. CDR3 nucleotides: TGTGCCAGCAGCATGACAGGGGCGAGGAATTCACCCCTCCACTTT. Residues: CASSMTGARNSPLHF.